The 13 T cell receptor beta chains below all came from one sample that was sequenced in a study of response to subunit inactivated influenza vaccine. One entry per CDR3 protein results from TCRdb running MiXCR on the RT-PCR reads. Here the sample spans 500,000 to 600,000 distinct CDR3 sequences, approximately 15% being singletons. The source material was CD4+ T cells sorted from PBMCs, sampled around 2 years after vaccination. All receptors derive from a man aged 45-69 years who received an inactivated influenza vaccine.

In this sample, this clonotype turned up many times. Here the CDR3 DNA reads TGTGCCAGCAAACCCGCCAAGATTGATCAGCCCCAGCATTTT. Protein sequence: CASKPAKIDQPQHF. This chain uses TRBV6-2 or TRBV6-3 with TRBJ1-5; D unclear. V lost 7 bases and J lost 5, with 15 bases in between. Germline-derived CDR1 and CDR2 are MNHEY and SVGEGT. This CDR3 region has 14 residues.

This clonotype was counted a few times. V and J are TRBV12-3 or TRBV12-4 and TRBJ2-3; 7 positions agree with TRBD1. The ends lost 6 bases at V and 8 bases at J; junction bases unmatched: 5. The CDR3 sequence is 12 residues long. CDR3 bases: TGTGCCAGCAGAAGACAGGGCGGTACGCAGTATTTT. Translated: CASRRQGGTQYF.

The rearrangement links TRBV10-3 to TRBJ2-5; TRBD1 matches at 7 bases. Germline CDR1 and CDR2: ENHRY and SYGVKD. The CDR3 totals 13 residues. The V segment lost 6 bases and the J segment 5 bases; nucleotides outside the gene matches: 6. The CDR3 DNA follows: TGTGCCATCAGGTCAGGGGGTGGGGAGACCCAGTACTTC. This sequence encodes CAIRSGGGETQYF.

The chain carries TRBV6-5 and TRBJ2-4; D not resolved. The CDR3 contains 12 residues. The germline V and J ends were trimmed by 2 bases and 15 bases, with 14 bases remaining between them. Germline values: CDR1 MNHEY, CDR2 SVGAGI. The CDR3 loop is CASSYGSDLLYF. The CDR3, as DNA: TGTGCCAGCAGTTACGGGTCCGATTTGCTGTACTTC.

This clonotype appeared a few times. V gene TRBV5-6 combines with J gene TRBJ2-3, with 7 bases that match TRBD2. Germline CDR1 is SGHDT and CDR2 is YYEEEE. The length of the CDR3 is 15 residues. V gave up 1 base and J gave up 5 bases; unmatched junction bases: 7. The CDR3 region has the DNA TGTGCCAGCAGCTTGCAGCGGGGAGGCGGAGATACGCAGTATTTT. It specifies CASSLQRGGGDTQYF.

V gene TRBV20-1 combines with J gene TRBJ2-1; 13 nucleotides line up with TRBD2. Germline CDR1 and CDR2: DFQATT and SNEGSKA (reference sequence). Trimming took 6 bases from V and 4 from J; bases not matched to a gene: 24. The CDR3 is made up of 21 amino acids. This CDR3 is CSARASPGGLAGQGGYNEQFF. Here the CDR3 DNA reads TGCAGTGCCCGCGCGTCCCCAGGGGGACTAGCGGGACAGGGGGGATACAATGAGCAGTTCTTC.

On this clonotype itself: Being one base from a much bigger clone, this may be a read error. The chain employs TRBV4-3 and TRBJ2-2, with D maybe TRBD1 (5 bases). Germline V lookup: CDR1 LGHNA, CDR2 YSLEER. V lost 4 bases to trimming and J lost 9 bases, with 12 bases between them. The CDR3 covers 13 residues. The CDR3 sequence: CASSRPGHRELFF. CDR3 DNA sequence: TGCGCCAGCAGCCGGCCTGGACACAGGGAGCTGTTTTTT.

On this clonotype: One end of the junction fails to match germline, which may point to a read error. The chain couples TRBV7-7 to TRBJ2-3; the D is unclear. Per germline, CDR1 SSHAT and CDR2 FNYEAQ (reference sequence). CDR3 length: 13 amino acids. The CDR3 DNA follows: TGTGCTAGCAGCTTAGAGTTGGGGGATACGCAGTATTTT. The encoded protein is CASSLELGDTQYF.

Turning to this clonotype: The junction does not match germline at one end; this may be a read error. V is TRBV28 and J is TRBJ2-1; D unclear. The CDR3 is made up of 14 amino acids. Germline V gives CDR1 MDHEN, CDR2 SYDVKM. The CDR3 nucleotides read TGTACCAGCCGGCCGCCTCCAGTTTACAATGAGCAGTTCTTC. This codes for CTSRPPPVYNEQFF.

This sequence joins TRBV27 and TRBJ1-2; 7 nucleotides match TRBD1. The CDR3 loop spans 14 amino acids. Germline V gene data show CDR1 as MNHEY and CDR2 as SMNVEV (reference sequence). Trimming cost V 5 bases and J 4 bases; bases outside gene matches: 7. CDR3 nucleotides: TGTGCCAGCAGTCCGACAGGGCCCCGCTATGGCTACACCTTC. Its protein is CASSPTGPRYGYTF.

The chain links TRBV7-6 to TRBJ2-3; TRBD2 might be the D (6 bases). Trimming removed 6 bases from V and 4 bases from J, with 17 bases in between. The CDR3 covers 15 residues. Germline V gives CDR1 SGHVS, CDR2 FNYEAQ. DNA for the CDR3: TGTGCCAGCAGTGCAGGGCGGGGAAGAGCAGATACGCAGTATTTT. It is translated as CASSAGRGRADTQYF.

This chain uses TRBV6-2 or TRBV6-3 with TRBJ1-1; D remains ambiguous. V lost 4 bases to trimming and J lost 7 bases, with 13 bases between them. The CDR3 totals 13 residues. From germline, CDR1 is MNHEY and CDR2 SVGEGT. The CDR3 sequence is CASSSILDGEAFF. The CDR3 DNA sequence: TGTGCCAGCAGTTCCATCCTGGACGGTGAAGCTTTCTTT.

This clonotype was seen a handful of times. This chain links TRBV24-1 with TRBJ2-3; D perhaps matches TRBD1 (5 bases). The CDR3 is 15 residues long. V was clipped by 3 bases and J by 4 bases, with 13 bases between them. CDR1 KGHDR and CDR2 SFDVKD come from the germline V gene. This chain's CDR3 is CATSDASSRADTQYF. In nucleotides, the CDR3 is TGTGCCACCAGTGATGCTTCATCCAGGGCAGATACGCAGTATTTT.